The clone carrying this TCR beta chain showed up many times. In building TCR beta libraries, iRepertoire HTBI primers were used together with Arm-PCR of CDR3 regions. TCRdb used MiXCR to reprocess the multiplex PCR reads, holding one entry per CDR3 protein. Of around 250,000 distinct CDR3 sequences listed, around 18% were seen once; the top ten hold 12% to 15%. Time point specified: newly diagnosed GD, antithyroid drugs for less than 3 months. PBMCs were the source of the RNA used for TCR sequencing. This CDR3 is 15 amino acids long. V shed 5 bases and J 1 base; nucleotides not matched to a gene: 7. These data come from a study of regulatory T cells in long-lasting Graves disease. This sample was also put to use in a study of T cells in Graves' hyperthyroidism and ophthalmopathy. Per that study: The primer set for the first-round RT-PCR of the TCR CDR3 was HTBI. Most expanded thyroid clonotypes above 0.001 also appeared in blood.

This chain connects TRBV12-3 or TRBV12-4 to TRBJ2-7, with 8 nucleotides matching TRBD1. This material consisted of peripheral blood mononuclear cells (PBMCs), taken at new diagnosis, from a patient treated with antithyroid drugs. The origin of this receptor is a woman aged 25 to 39 with Graves disease. For the CDR3, the DNA is TGTGCCAGCAGTCCCCTCGGGACAGGATCCTACGAGCAGTACTTC. Translating gives CASSPLGTGSYEQYF.